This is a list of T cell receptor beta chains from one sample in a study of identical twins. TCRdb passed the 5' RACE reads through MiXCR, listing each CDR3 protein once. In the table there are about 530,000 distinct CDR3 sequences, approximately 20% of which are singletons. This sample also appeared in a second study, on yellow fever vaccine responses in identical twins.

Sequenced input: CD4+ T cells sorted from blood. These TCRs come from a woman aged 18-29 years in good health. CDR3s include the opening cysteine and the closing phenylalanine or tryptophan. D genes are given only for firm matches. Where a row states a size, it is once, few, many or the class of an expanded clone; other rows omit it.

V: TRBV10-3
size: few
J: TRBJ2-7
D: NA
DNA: TGTGCCATCAGTGGAGACTACGAGCAGTACTTC
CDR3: CAISGDYEQYF

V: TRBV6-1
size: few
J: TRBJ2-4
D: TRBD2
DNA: TGTGCCAGCAGCCAGACGGGGGGATTCAAAAACATTCAGTACTTC
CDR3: CASSQTGGFKNIQYF

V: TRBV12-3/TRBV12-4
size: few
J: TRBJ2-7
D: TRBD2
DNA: TGTGCCAGCACCCCGACTAGCGGGAGCTACGAGCAGTACTTC
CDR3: CASTPTSGSYEQYF

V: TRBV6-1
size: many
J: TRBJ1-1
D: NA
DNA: TGTGCCAGCAGCCGGACGGCGAACACTGAAGCTTTCTTT
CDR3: CASSRTANTEAFF

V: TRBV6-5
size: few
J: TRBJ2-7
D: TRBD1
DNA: TGTGCCAGCAGTTACCACGGCCACAGGGGGACCTCCTACGAGCAGTACTTC
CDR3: CASSYHGHRGTSYEQYF

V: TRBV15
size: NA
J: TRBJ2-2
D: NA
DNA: TGTGCCACCAGCGGGGCCATCCCCAACACCGGGGAGCTGTTTTTT
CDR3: CATSGAIPNTGELFF

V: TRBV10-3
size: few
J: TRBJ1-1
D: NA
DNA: TGTGCCATCAGTGACCCGGGCAGGGGAGGTGGAACTGAAGCTTTCTTT
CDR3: CAISDPGRGGGTEAFF

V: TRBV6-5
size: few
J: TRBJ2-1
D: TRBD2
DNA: TGTGCCAGCAGGTACTTAGCGGGAGACCTTGAGCAGTTCTTC
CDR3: CASRYLAGDLEQFF

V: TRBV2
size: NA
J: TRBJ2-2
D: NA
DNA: TGTGCCAGCACCCGTCCGGGACCGGGGCTCACCGGGGAGCTGTTTTTT
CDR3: CASTRPGPGLTGELFF

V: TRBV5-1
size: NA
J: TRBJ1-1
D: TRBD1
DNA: TGCGCCAGCAGCGTCGGACAGGGGTGGGACACTGAAGCTTTCTTT
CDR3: CASSVGQGWDTEAFF

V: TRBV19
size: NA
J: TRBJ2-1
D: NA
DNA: TGTGCCAGTAGTCCCCCCCGACAGTCGAGCTCCTACAATGAGCAGTTCTTC
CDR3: CASSPPRQSSSYNEQFF

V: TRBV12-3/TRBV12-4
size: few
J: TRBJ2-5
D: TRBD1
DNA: TGTGCCAGCAGAATCGGGACAGGGAAAGAGACCCAGTACTTC
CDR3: CASRIGTGKETQYF

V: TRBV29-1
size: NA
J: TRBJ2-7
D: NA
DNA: TGCAGCGCACAGGTTAGCTCCTACGAGCAGTACTTC
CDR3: CSAQVSSYEQYF

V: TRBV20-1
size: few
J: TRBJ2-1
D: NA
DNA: TGCAGTGCTAGTTCCCAGGGAGGCCTATACAATGAGCAGTTCTTC
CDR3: CSASSQGGLYNEQFF

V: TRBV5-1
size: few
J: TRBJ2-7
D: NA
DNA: TGCGCCAGCAGCTCAGGGCCGGCCTCCTACGAGCAGTACTTC
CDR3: CASSSGPASYEQYF

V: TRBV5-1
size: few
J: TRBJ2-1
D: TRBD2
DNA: TGCGCCAGCAGCGGTGGGACTAGCGGGAGCTCCTACAATGAGCAGTTCTTC
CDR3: CASSGGTSGSSYNEQFF

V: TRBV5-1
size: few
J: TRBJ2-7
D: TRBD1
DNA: TGCGCCAGCAGCCAAGGGGGCTCGGCCTACGAGCAGTACTTC
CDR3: CASSQGGSAYEQYF

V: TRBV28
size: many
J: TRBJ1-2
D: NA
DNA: TGTGCCAGCATGGGGAACTATGGCTACACCTTC
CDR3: CASMGNYGYTF

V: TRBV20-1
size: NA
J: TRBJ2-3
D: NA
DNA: TGCAGTGCTAGAGATCTAGCTGTTGGAGATACGCAGTATTTT
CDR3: CSARDLAVGDTQYF

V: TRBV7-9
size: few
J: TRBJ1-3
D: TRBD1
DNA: TGTGCCAGCAGCCCATCCGGGACAGGGTCGTTCACCATATATTTT
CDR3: CASSPSGTGSFTIYF

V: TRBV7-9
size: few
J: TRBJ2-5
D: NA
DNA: TGTGCCAGCAGCTTACCCCCCTTAGAGACCCAGTACTTC
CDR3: CASSLPPLETQYF

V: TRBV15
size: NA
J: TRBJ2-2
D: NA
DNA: TGTGCCACCAGTCCCGGGACCGGGGAGCTGTTTTTT
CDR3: CATSPGTGELFF

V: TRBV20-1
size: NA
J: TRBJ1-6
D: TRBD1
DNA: TGCAGTGCTAGAAGGACAGGGGGCTCTAATTCACCCCTCCACTTT
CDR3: CSARRTGGSNSPLHF

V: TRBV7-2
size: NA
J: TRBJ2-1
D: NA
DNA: TGTGCCAGCGCTAGCTCCTACAATGAGCAGTTCTTC
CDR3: CASASSYNEQFF

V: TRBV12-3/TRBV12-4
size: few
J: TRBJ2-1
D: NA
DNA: TGTGCCAGCAGATTACATCGGGAACGGCCTACCAATGAGCAGTTCTTC
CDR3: CASRLHRERPTNEQFF

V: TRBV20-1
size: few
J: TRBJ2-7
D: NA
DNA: TGCAGTGCGCCCTGGGGGCACGAGCAGTACTTC
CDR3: CSAPWGHEQYF

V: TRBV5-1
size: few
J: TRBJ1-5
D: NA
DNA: TGCGCCAGCAGCCTCTCGGGGGGAGAGACGCAGCCCCAGCATTTT
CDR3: CASSLSGGETQPQHF

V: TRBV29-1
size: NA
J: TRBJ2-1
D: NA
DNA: TGCAGCGTTGCCTGGGGGGCCCACTACAATGAGCAGTTCTTC
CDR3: CSVAWGAHYNEQFF

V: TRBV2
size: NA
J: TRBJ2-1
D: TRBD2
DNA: TGTGCCATTCTGACTAGCGGGGGCTACAATGAGCAGTTCTTC
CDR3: CAILTSGGYNEQFF

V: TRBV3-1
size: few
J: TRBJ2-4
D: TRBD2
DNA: TGTGCCAGCAGCCAAGCACTAGCGGAAAACATTCAGTACTTC
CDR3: CASSQALAENIQYF

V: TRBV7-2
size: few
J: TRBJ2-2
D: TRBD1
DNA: TGTGCCAGCAGCTCGACAGGGGTGGGCGGGGAGCTGTTTTTT
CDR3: CASSSTGVGGELFF

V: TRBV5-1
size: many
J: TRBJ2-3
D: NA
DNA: TGCGCCAGCAGCTTGGGGCCTGTTTGGGAAACAGATACGCAGTATTTT
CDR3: CASSLGPVWETDTQYF

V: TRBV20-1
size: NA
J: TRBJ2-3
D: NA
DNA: TGCAGTGCCCCCCAACTAGCCACAGATACGCAGTATTTT
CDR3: CSAPQLATDTQYF

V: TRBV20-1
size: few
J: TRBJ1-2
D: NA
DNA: TGCAGCCCCGGGGGTCTGGATGGCTACACCTTC
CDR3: CSPGGLDGYTF

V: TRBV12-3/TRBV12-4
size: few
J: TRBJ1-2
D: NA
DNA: TGTGCCAGCAGCTCTACAGGGAGATATGGCTACACCTTC
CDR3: CASSSTGRYGYTF

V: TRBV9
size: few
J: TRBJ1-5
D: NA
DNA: TGTGCCAGCAGCGCCTCCCATTACGGGGGGCAGCCCCAGCATTTT
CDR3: CASSASHYGGQPQHF

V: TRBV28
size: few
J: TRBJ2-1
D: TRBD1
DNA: TGTGCCAGCAGGCAAACAGGGGGATCAGGGCAGTTCTTC
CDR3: CASRQTGGSGQFF

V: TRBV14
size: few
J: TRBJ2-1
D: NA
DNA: TGTGCCAGCAGCCAGGGACTTAACAATGAGCAGTTCTTC
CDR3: CASSQGLNNEQFF

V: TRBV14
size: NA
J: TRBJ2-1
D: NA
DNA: TGTGCCAGCAGCCCCCTAGGGGGTTACAATGAGCAGTTCTTC
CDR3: CASSPLGGYNEQFF

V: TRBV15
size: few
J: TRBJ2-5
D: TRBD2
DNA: TGTGCCACCAGCAGAGCCGCGGCGGGGGTCGAGACCCAGTACTTC
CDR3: CATSRAAAGVETQYF

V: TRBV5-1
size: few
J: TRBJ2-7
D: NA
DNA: TGCGCCAGCAGAGGGGACAACTCCTACGAGCAGTACTTC
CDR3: CASRGDNSYEQYF

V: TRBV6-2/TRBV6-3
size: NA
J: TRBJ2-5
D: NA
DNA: TGTGCCAGCAGTCCCGGACAGACCGCGGGTGAGACCCAGTACTTC
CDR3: CASSPGQTAGETQYF

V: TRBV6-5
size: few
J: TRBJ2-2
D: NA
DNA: TGTGCCACCACTTACGTTGCAGGGGTAGGAACCGGGGAGCTGTTTTTT
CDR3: CATTYVAGVGTGELFF

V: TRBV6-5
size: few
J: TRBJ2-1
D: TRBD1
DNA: TGTGCCAGCAGTTACCGCCGGGCAGGGGGCACGAATGAGCAGTTCTTC
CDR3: CASSYRRAGGTNEQFF

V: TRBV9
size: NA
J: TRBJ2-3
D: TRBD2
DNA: TGTGCCAGCAGCCCCCGGATTAATAGCGGGAGTTGGGATACGCAGTATTTT
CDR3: CASSPRINSGSWDTQYF

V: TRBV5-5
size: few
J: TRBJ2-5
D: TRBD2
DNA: TGTGCCAGCAGCTTCGTCGGTATTACGGGAGGGGTAGAGACCCAGTACTTC
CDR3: CASSFVGITGGVETQYF

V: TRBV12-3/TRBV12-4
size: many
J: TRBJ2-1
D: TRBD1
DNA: TGTGCCAGCAGTCGAGGACAGGGGGGATCCTTTTACAATGAGCAGTTCTTC
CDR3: CASSRGQGGSFYNEQFF

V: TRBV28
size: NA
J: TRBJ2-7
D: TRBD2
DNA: TGTGCCAGCAGTTTAGGGTGGACTAGCGGGAGAAACGAGCAGTACTTC
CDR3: CASSLGWTSGRNEQYF

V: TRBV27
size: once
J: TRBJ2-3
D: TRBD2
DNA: TGTGCCAGCACCGAAATTAGCGGGAGGATAGATACGCAGTATTTT
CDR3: CASTEISGRIDTQYF

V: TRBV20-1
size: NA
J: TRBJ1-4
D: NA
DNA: TGCAGTGCTAGAGTCGGCGCAGCAACTAATGAAAAACTGTTTTTT
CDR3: CSARVGAATNEKLFF

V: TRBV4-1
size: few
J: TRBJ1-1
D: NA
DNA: TGCGCCAGCAGCCAAGAGTATGACACTGAAGCTTTCTTT
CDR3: CASSQEYDTEAFF

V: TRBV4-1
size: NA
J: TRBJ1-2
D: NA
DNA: TGCGCCAGCAGCCAAAGGGCGATCAGTGGCTACACCTTC
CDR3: CASSQRAISGYTF

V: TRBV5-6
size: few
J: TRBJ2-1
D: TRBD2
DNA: TGTGCCAGCAGCTTCTTAGCGGGAGGGAGATACAATGAGCAGTTCTTC
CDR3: CASSFLAGGRYNEQFF

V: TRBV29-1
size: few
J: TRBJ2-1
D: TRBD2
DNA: TGCAGCGTTGAGACTAGCGGGTCATTCGAGCAGTTCTTC
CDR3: CSVETSGSFEQFF

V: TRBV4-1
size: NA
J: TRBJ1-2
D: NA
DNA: TGCGCCAGCAGCCATTTAGGGCAGGGGACTTACACCTTC
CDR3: CASSHLGQGTYTF

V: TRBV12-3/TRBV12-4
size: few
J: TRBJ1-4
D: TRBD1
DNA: TGTGCCAGCAGCCGAACCGGGACAGGGAGTGAAAAACTGTTTTTT
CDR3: CASSRTGTGSEKLFF

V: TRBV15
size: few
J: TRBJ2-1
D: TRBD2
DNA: TGTGCCACCAGCAGAGAGGGGACTAGGGGAGTCAATGAGCAGTTCTTC
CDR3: CATSREGTRGVNEQFF